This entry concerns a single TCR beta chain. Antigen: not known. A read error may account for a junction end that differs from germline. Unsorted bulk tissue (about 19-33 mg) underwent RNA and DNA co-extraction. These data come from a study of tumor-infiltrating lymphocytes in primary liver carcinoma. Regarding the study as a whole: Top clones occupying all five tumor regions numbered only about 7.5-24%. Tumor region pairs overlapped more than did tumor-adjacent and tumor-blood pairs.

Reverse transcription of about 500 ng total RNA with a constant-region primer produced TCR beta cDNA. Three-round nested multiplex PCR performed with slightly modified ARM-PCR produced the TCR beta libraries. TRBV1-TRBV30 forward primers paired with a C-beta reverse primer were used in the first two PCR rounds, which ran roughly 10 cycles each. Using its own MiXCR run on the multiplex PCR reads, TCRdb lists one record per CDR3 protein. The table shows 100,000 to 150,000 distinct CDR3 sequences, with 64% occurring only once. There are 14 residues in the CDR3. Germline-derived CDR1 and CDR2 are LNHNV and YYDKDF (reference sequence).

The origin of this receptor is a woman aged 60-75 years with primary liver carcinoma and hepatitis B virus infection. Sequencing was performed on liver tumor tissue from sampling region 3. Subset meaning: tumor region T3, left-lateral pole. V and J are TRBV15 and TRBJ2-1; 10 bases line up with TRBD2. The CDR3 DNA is TGTGTCACCCAGGGGACTAGCGTAAACAATGAGCAGTTCTTC. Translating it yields CVTQGTSVNNEQFF.